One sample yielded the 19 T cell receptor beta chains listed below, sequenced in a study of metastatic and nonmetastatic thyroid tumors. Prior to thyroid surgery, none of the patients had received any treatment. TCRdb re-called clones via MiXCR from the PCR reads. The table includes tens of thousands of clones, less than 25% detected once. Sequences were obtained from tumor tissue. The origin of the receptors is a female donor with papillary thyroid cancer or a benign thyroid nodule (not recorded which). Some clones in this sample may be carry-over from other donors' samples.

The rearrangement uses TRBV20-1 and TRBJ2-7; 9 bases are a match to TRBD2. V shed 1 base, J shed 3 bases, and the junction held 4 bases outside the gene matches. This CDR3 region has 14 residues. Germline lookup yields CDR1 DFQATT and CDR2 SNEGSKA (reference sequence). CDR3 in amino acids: CSARVGTSYYEQYF. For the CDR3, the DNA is TGCAGTGCTAGAGTGGGGACTAGCTACTACGAGCAGTACTTC.

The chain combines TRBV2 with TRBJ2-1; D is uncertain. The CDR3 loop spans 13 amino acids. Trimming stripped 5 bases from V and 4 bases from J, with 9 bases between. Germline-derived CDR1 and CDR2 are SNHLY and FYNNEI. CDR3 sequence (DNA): TGTGCCAGCAGTTACTACCAATACAATGAGCAGTTCTTC. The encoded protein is CASSYYQYNEQFF.

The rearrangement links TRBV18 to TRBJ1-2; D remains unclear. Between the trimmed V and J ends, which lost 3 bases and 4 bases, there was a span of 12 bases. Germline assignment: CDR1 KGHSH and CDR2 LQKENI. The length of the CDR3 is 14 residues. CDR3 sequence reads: CASSPRKPFYGYTF. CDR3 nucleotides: TGTGCCAGCTCACCCAGAAAACCGTTCTATGGCTACACCTTC.

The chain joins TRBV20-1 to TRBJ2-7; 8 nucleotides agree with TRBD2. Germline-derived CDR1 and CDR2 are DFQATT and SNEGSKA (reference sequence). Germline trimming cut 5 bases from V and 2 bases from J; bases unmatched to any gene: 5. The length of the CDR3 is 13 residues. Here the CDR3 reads CSALGRGAYEQYF. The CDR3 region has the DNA TGCAGTGCTCTGGGGCGGGGGGCCTACGAGCAGTACTTC.

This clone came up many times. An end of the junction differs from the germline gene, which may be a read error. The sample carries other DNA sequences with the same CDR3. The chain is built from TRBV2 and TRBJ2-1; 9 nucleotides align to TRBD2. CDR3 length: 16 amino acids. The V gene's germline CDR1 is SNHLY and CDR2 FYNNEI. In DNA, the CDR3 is TGTGCCGGCAGGATAGCGGGAGTCCCGTCCTACAATGAGCAGTTCTTC. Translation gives CAGRIAGVPSYNEQFF.

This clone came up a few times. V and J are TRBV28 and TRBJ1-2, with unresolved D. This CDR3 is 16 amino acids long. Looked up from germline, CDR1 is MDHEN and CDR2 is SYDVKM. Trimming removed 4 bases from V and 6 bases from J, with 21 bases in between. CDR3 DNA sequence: TGTGCCAGCAGTTCCCCCGGGTGGGTCGGAAGGCATGGCTACACCTTC. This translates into CASSSPGWVGRHGYTF.

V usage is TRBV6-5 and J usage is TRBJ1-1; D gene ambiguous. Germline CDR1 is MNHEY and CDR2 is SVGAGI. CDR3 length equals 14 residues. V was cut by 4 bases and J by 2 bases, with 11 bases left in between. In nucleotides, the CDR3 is TGTGCCAGCAGTTCGGGGATCTCAAACACTGAAGCTTTCTTT. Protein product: CASSSGISNTEAFF.

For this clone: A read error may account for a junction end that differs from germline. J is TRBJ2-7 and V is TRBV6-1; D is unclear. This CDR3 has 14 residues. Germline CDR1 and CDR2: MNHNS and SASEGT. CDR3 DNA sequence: TGTGCCAGCCTGATCTGGGTGAACTCCTACGAGCATTACTTC. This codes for CASLIWVNSYEHYF.

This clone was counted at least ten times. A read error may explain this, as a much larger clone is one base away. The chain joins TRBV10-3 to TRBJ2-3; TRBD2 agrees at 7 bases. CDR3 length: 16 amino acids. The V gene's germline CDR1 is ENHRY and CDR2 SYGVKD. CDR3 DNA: TGTGCCATCAGTGCCCCCGGGACTATGGTCGGAGATACGCGGTATTTT. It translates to CAISAPGTMVGDTRYF.

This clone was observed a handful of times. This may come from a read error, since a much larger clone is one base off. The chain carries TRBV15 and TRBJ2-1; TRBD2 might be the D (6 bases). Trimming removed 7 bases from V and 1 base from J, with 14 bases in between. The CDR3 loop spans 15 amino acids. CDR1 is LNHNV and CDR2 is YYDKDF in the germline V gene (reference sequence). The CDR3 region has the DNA TGTGCCACCATCCGGCGGGACGGGTCCTACAATGAGCAGTTCTTC. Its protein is CATIRRDGSYNEQFF.

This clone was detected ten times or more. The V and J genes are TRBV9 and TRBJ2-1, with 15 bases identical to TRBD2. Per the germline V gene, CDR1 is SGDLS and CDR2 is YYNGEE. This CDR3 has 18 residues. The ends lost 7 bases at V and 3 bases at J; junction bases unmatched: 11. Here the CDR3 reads CASGSGTSGGTNYNEQFF. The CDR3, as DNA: TGTGCCAGCGGGTCCGGGACTAGCGGGGGGACGAACTACAATGAGCAGTTCTTC.

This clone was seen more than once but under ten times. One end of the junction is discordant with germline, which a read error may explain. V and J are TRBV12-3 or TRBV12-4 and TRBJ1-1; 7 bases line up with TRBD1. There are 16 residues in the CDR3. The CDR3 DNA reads TGTGCCATCAGTTTAGTGGGGCCAGGGGGTCCCACTGAAGCTTTCTTT. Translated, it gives CAISLVGPGGPTEAFF.

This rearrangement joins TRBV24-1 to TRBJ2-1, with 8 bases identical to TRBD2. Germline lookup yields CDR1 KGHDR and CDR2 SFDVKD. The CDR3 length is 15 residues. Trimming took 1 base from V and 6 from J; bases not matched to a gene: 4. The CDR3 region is CATSDLAGATNEQFF. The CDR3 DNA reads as TGTGCCACCAGTGATTTAGCGGGAGCTACCAATGAGCAGTTCTTC.

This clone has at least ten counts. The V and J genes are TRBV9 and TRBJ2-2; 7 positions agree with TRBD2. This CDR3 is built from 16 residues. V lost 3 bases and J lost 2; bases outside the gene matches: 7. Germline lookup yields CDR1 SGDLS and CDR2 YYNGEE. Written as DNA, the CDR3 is TGTGCCAGCAGCGCGGCCGGGACTAAAAACACCGGGGAGCTGTTTTTT. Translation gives CASSAAGTKNTGELFF. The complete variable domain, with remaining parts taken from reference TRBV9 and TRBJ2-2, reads DSGVTQTPKHLITATGQRVTLRCSPRSGDLSVYWYQQSLDQGLQFLIQYYNGEERAKGNILERFSAQQFPDLHSELNLSSLELGDSALYFCASSAAGTKNTGELFFGEGSRLTVL.

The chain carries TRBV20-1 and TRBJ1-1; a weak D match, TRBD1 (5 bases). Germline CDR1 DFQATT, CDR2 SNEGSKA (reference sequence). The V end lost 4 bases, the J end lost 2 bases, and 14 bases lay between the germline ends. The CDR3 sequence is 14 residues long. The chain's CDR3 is CSATDGGENTEAFF. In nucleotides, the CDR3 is TGCAGTGCTACGGACGGGGGAGAAAACACTGAAGCTTTCTTT.

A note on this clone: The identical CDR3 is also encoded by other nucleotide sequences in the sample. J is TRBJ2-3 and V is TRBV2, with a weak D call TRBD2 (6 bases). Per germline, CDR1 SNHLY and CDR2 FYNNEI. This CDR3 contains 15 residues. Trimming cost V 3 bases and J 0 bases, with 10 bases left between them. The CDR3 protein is CASSESGSSTDTQYF. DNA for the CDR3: TGTGCCAGCAGTGAGAGCGGGTCTAGCACAGATACGCAGTATTTT.

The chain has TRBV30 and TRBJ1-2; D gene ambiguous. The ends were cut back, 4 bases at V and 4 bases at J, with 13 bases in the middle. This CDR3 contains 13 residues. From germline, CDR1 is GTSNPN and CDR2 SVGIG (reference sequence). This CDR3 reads CAWTGNSLYGYTF. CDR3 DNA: TGTGCCTGGACGGGGAACAGTCTCTATGGCTACACCTTC.

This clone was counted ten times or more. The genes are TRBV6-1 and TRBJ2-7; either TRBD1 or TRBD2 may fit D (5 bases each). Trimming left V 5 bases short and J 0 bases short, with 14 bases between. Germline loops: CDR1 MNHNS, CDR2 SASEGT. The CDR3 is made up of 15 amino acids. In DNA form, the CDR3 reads TGTGCCAGCAGTCCACCCCGGGACCGCTCCTACGAGCAGTACTTC. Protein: CASSPPRDRSYEQYF.

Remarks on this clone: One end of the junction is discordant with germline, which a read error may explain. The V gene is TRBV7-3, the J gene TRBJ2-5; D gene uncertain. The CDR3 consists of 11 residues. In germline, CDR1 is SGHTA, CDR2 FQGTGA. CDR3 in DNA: TGTGCCAGCAGCTTAGAAGATACCCAGTACTTC. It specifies CASSLEDTQYF.